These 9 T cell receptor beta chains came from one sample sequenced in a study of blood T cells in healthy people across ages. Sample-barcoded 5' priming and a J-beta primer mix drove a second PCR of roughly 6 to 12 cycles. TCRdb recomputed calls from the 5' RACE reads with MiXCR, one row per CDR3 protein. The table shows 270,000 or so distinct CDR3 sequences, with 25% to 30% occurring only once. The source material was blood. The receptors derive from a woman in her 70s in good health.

The CDR3 coding sequence is TGTGCCAGCAGTTTACCCGGACTAGCGGTCTACGAGCAGTACTTC. Its protein product is CASSLPGLAVYEQYF. The chain is built from TRBV6-2 or TRBV6-3 and TRBJ2-1; TRBD2 aligns across 10 bases. The J call may not be correct, given that the DNA end is closer to TRBJ2-7. This CDR3 spans 15 amino acids. Germline V CDR1 and CDR2: MNHEY, SVGEGT.

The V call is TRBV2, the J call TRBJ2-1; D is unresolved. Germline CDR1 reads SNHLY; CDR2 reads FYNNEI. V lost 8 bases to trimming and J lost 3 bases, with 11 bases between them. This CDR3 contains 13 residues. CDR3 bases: TGTGCCAGCCAGACGCAGCTCTACAATGAGCAGTTCTTC. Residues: CASQTQLYNEQFF. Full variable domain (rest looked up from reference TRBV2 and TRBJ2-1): EPEVTQTPSHQVTQMGQEVILRCVPISNHLYFYWYRQILGQKVEFLVSFYNNEISEKSEIFDDQFSVERPDGSNFTLKIRSTKLEDSAMYFCASQTQLYNEQFFGPGTRLTVL.

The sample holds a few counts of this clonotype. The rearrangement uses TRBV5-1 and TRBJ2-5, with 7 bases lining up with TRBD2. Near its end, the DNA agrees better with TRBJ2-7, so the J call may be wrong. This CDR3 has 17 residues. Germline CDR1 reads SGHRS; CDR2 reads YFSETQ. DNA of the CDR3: TGCGCCAGCAGCTTGGGATTGGGAGCGGGGTTCACCTACGAGCAGTACTTC. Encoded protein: CASSLGLGAGFTYEQYF.

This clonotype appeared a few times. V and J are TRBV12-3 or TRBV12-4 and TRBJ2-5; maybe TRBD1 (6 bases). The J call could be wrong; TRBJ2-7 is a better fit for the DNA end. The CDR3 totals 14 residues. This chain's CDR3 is CASSIQGFSYEQYF. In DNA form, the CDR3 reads TGTGCCAGCAGTATACAGGGATTTTCCTACGAGCAGTACTTC.

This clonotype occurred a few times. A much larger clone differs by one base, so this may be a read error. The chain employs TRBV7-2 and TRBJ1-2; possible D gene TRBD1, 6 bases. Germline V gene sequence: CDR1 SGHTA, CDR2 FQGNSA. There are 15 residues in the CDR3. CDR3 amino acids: CVSSVGQTINYGYTF. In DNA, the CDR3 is TGTGTCAGCAGCGTTGGACAGACAATTAACTATGGCTACACCTTC.

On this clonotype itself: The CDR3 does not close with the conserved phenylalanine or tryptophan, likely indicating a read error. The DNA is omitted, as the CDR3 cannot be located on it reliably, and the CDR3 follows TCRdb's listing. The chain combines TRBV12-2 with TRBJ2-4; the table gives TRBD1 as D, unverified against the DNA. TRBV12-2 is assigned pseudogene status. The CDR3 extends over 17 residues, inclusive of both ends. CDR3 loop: CASRVTGQDLAKNIQYL.

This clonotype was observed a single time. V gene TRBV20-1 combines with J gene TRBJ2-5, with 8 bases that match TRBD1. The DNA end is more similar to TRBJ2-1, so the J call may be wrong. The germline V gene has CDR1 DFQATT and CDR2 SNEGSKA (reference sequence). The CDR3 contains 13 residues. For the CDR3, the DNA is TGCAGTGCTACCGGGACAGGCGACAATGAGCAGTTCTTC. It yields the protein CSATGTGDNEQFF.

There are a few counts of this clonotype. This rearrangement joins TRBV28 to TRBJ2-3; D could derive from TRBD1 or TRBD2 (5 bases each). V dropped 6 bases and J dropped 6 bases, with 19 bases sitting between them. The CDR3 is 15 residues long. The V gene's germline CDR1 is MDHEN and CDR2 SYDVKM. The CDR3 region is CASRDWGSIADTQYF. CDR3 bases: TGTGCCAGCAGGGATTGGGGGTCGATCGCTGATACGCAGTATTTT.

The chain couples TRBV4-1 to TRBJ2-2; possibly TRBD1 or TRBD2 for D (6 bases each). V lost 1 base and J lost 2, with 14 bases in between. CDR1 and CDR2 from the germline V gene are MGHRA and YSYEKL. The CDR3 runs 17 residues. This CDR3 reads CASSQVIGGLNTGELFF. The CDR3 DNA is TGCGCCAGCAGCCAAGTCATAGGGGGGTTAAACACCGGGGAGCTGTTTTTT.